This entry features one TCR beta chain sequence. The antigen this receptor binds is unknown. The method was the immunoSEQ multiplex PCR assay. For the multiplex PCR, a mixture combining 60 forward primers for TCR Vbeta segments and 13 reverse primers for TCR Jbeta segments was used. The CDR3 region of rearranged TCR beta genes was amplified from genomic DNA by a multiplex PCR assay. Amplified TCR beta libraries were sequenced as 87-base-pair reads on the Illumina HiSeq System. As for how the authors treated the data: Across the roughly 700 repertoires, a later analysis counted around 80 million unique TCR beta chains, 9.5 million to 13 million of which were shared by at least two donors. To remove PCR and sequencing errors, raw reads were error-corrected and collapsed into unique sequences using a nearest-neighbor algorithm that merged closely related sequences. Alignment of CDR3 sequences to IMGT reference sequences was used to assign V, D and J gene segments. Each retained sequence needed at least a six-nucleotide match to both a V gene segment and a J gene segment. A rearrangement counted as productive if the CDR3 had no stop codons and remained in frame with V and J, and every other rearrangement counted as non-productive. CDR3 was defined by IMGT convention, running from the second conserved V-encoded cysteine to the conserved J-encoded phenylalanine. The earlier analysis of about 620 of the donors excluded sequences that lacked an unambiguous match to a single V gene segment. An earlier analysis of approximately 590 of the donors called V segments functional above 56.7% productive rearrangements and segregating when the between-donor standard deviation exceeded 5%. A statistical classification framework was developed to diagnose cytomegalovirus status using the catalog of TCR beta chain sequences. In a later analysis, TCR nucleotide sequences were compared against IMGT/GENE-DB human TR gene sequences so that V and J genes could be assigned. Using the TCRdist pipeline, a later analysis assigned CDR3 sequences along with most-parsimonious VDJ recombination scenarios. In a later analysis, each TCR beta chain was defined by its CDR3 amino acid sequence together with its V-gene family, and reads lacking a unique V-gene family were excluded. A later analysis removed roughly 590 highly shared, low-generation-probability nucleotide sequences to deal with suspected cross-contamination and a sequencing artifact. In a later analysis, a clonal expansion index for each public chain was calculated from normalized within-repertoire ranks of inferred template counts. Generation probabilities in a later analysis came from a VDJ recombination model fitted to out-of-frame rearrangements, and those results were checked against IGoR. A later analysis scored TCR-TCR, TCR-HLA and TCR-CMV co-occurrence with hypergeometric tests, applying a repertoire-size bias correction to TCR pairs. To estimate false discovery rates, a later analysis permuted the HLA or CMV assignments 20 times. A later analysis grouped co-occurring TCRs with DBSCAN, adding TCRdist sequence similarity when clustering within HLA-allele-positive subsets. Co-occurrence clustering excluded repertoires with fewer than 30,000 or more than 120,000 public chains, plus five with anomalous nucleotide sharing. Held by TCRdb, this immuneACCESS table contains in-frame sequences only and omits some clones. Under half of the omission traces to an unresolved V gene where checked; the cause of the rest is unknown. D and trimming were read from the DNA, whereas the V and J calls and clone size are those reported in that table. The sample table gives around 140,000 clones. Less than 2% of the sample lies in the top ten.

The data derive from a study of cytomegalovirus exposure and HLA in healthy donors (TCRdb year 2017). Describing the broader study: According to an earlier analysis of 450 to 650 of the donors, roughly 180 million T cells yielded 100 million or so unique TCR beta sequences and about 300 Gb of sequence data. Approximately 310 gigabases of sequencing data and tens of millions of unique TCR sequences were included in an early release covering about 620 HLA-typed donors. Among the roughly 370 genotyped donors, around 81% belonged to the genetic ancestry cluster associated with self-reported Caucasian donors. The study aimed to test whether cataloging public T cell receptors could reveal signatures of past pathogen exposure. Using immunosequencing, the study profiled T cell repertoires from 640 or so subjects and related those repertoires to cytomegalovirus serostatus. Besides the first cohort of 666 subjects, a separate validation cohort made up of around 120 different subjects was used. The study combined high-throughput TCR immunosequencing, statistical association of individual TCRs with disease status, and machine learning to predict cytomegalovirus infection status. A later analysis re-examined previously published TCR beta repertoires from 500 to 700 donors and added high-resolution HLA genotyping to investigate patterns of TCR occurrence. The later analysis used no new phenotypic data to find candidate immune exposures, relying instead on TCR beta sequences and their occurrence across donors. An earlier analysis of fewer than 750 of the donors used high-throughput TCR beta sequencing to judge whether each TCR beta V gene segment behaved as functional or pseudogenic. Donor age, sex, ethnicity and CMV serostatus were collected together with the repertoire data. A later genetic analysis used genome-wide SNP genotypes for about 65% of the roughly 670 donors, treating that subset as a discovery cohort. All discovery cohort repertoires had been generated using a single sequencing platform. Class I and class II HLA loci were covered by the typing at four-digit resolution. The number of typed donors differed by locus: about 629-630 for A, B, C, DRB1 and DQB1; 500 to 550 for DQA1; 606 for DPA1; and some 470 for DPB1. A handful of DR-DQ haplotypes were handled as single units for association and clustering because linkage in the cohort was strong. Across around 400 genotyped donors of the cohort, an average of about 250,000 unique TCR beta nucleotide sequences per donor were sequenced, and roughly 20% of those sequences were non-productive.

The CDR3 holds 12 amino acids from the cysteine to the phenylalanine. Left in the record is the CDR3 DNA by itself, 36 bases read in frame from the first base. The germline V gene gives CDR1 as SGHRS and CDR2 as YFSETQ. Trimming takes 4 bases from V and 5 bases from J, and the germline ends sit 9 bases apart. General findings and caveats noted by the study authors: In a later analysis, HLA-associated TCR beta chains were found to be more clonally expanded and to have lower generation probabilities than equally common non-associated chains. When HLA alleles, especially DR and DQ, strongly co-occurred, attributing TCR associations to individual alleles was difficult. A cluster of highly shared sequence variants was judged likely to represent a technical artifact of the sequencing pipeline. A later analysis reported that several top co-occurrence clusters appeared linked to parvovirus B19, influenza, CMV and Epstein-Barr virus. The study listed 164 TCR beta chains as associated with cytomegalovirus. Sequencing depth was assumed to be roughly uniform across donors in the presence/absence analyses, though that assumption may not hold. Because counts were too low, about 15 rarely observed V segments, including chromosome 9 orphons, were left out of the earlier analysis of about 500 of the donors. In vitro tests confirmed that a few of the cytomegalovirus-associated TCR beta chains recognize cytomegalovirus antigens. The authors suggested that the approach could potentially be generalized to other disease states and immunological phenotypes. Most TCR sequences were observed very rarely across donors, whereas some public TCRs were present in many individuals. According to a later genetic analysis, donors in an Asian-associated ancestry cluster had fewer N-insertions in productive TCRs than the approximately 650-donor mean. Linkage disequilibrium might explain the correlated functional status among segregating V segments, but an unknown experimental factor could not be excluded. Because some donors lacked HLA typing at each locus, the association tests relied only on the typed subset. A later analysis associated approximately 17,000 TCR beta sequences with specific HLA alleles at a false discovery rate of 0.05. Broadly in line with IMGT annotations, most TCR beta V segments showed up in productive rearrangements about 87% or about 30% of the time in an earlier analysis of under 700 of the donors. According to a later analysis, most CMV-associated TCR beta chains appeared to be HLA-restricted, and the HLA associations seemed to be driven largely by CMV exposure. A later analysis found that TCR association rates varied across HLA loci, with DRB1 alleles showing the most associated TCRs and HLA-C alleles the fewest. Only TCR beta chains were sequenced in this cohort, and the absence of alpha or paired-chain data limited detectable features. A further reported finding was that TCR beta sequences accurately predicted the HLA-A and HLA-B alleles for most subjects in the first cohort. The only immune exposure information available for the cohort was CMV serostatus. The classifier was reported to diagnose cytomegalovirus status with high specificity and sensitivity in both the original cohort and the validation cohort. In a later genetic analysis, a missense DCLRE1C variant was associated with V-gene and J-gene trimming of TCR beta chains, and the association was replicated in an independent cohort. Because the 87-base-pair reads could not distinguish some IMGT-functional V segments, including TRBV6-2 and TRBV6-3, those segments were excluded.

The cohort comprised fewer than 750 healthy bone marrow donors. At the time of sampling, all cohort members were nominally healthy, though unrecorded immune exposures were likely present. The donor was CMV seronegative and was included in the group of a few hundred seronegative cohort members. A peripheral blood sample was provided by each donor, and peripheral blood mononuclear cells were used for TCR beta sequencing. The Qiagen DNeasy Blood Extraction Kit was used to extract genomic DNA from the blood cell samples. Sequences were obtained from PBMCs. The chain uses TRBV5-1 and TRBJ1-2; D gene: possibly TRBD1, on 5 matching bases. This clonotype was obtained from a woman aged 40 to 49 in good health and CMV-seronegative. The DNA sequence reads TGCGCCAGCAGCCTGGGGGAGTATGGCTACACCTTC. It codes for CASSLGEYGYTF.